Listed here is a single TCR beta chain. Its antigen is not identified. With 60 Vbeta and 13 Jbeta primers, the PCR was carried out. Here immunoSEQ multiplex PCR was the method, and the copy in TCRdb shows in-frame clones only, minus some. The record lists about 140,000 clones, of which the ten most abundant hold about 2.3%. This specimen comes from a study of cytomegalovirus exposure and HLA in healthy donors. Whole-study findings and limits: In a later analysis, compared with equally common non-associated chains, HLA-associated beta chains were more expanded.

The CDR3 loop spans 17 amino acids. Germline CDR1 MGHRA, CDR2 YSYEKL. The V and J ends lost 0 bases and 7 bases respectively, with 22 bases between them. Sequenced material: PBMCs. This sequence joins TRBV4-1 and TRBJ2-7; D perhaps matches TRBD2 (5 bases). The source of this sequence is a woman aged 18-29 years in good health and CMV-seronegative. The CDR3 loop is CASSQETGGLGFREQYF. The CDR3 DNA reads TGCGCCAGCAGCCAAGAGACCGGAGGATTGGGGTTCCGGGAGCAGTACTTC.